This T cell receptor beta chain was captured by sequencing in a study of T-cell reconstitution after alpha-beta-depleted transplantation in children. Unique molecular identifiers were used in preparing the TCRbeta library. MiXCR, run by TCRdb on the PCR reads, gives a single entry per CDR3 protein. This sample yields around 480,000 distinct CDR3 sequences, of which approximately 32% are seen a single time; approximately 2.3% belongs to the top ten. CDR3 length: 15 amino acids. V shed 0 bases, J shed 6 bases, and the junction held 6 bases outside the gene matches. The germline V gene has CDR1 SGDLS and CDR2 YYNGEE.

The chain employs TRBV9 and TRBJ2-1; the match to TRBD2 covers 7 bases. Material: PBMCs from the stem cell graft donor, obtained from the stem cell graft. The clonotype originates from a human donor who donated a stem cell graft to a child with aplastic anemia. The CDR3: CASSVEGRAGNEQFF. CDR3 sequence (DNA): TGTGCCAGCAGCGTAGAGGGGAGGGCCGGCAATGAGCAGTTCTTC.